This T cell receptor beta chain was sequenced during a study of CD8 T cells in ankylosing spondylitis. Study-wide results and caveats: Earlier literature documents some of the motif variants in reactive arthritis synovial fluid and blood. Blood from ankylosing spondylitis patients appeared to carry a characteristic roughly 8-variant TCR beta motif.

Concerning this clonotype: Its antigen is as yet unknown.

V lost 1 base and J 8 bases, leaving 14 bases between the germline ends. This CDR3 has 14 amino acids. The V gene's germline CDR1 is SGHTA and CDR2 FQGNSA. It was by quantitative 5'-RACE with molecular barcodes that TCR beta libraries were made. TCRdb itself ran the 5' RACE reads through MiXCR, one entry per CDR3 protein. The sample yields fewer than 650,000 distinct CDR3 sequences, over 9.5% seen once. The sequencing sample was made of blood, either unsorted or a sorted T cell fraction (not recorded which). This sequence originates from a male donor with ankylosing spondylitis. V usage is TRBV7-2 and J usage is TRBJ1-2, with D perhaps TRBD1 (5 bases). This CDR3 is CASSLGGAPRGYTF. The CDR3, as DNA: TGTGCCAGCAGCTTAGGAGGGGCCCCCAGGGGCTACACCTTC.